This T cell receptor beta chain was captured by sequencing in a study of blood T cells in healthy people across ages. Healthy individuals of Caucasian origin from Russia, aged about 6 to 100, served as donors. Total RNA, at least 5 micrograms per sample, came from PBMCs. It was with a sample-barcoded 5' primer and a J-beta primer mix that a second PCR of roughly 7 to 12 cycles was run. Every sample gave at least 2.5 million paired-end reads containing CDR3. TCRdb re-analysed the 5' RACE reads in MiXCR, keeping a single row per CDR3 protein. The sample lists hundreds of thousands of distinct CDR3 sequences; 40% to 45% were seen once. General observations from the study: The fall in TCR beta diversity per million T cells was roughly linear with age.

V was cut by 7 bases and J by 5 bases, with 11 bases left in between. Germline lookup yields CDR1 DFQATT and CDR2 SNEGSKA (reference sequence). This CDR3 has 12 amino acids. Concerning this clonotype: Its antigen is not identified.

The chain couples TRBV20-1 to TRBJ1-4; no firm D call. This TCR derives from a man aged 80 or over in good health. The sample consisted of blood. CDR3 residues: CSVSPENEKLFF. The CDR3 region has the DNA TGCAGTGTTAGTCCAGAAAATGAAAAACTGTTTTTT.